A single TCR beta chain is shown here with its context. The source of the sample is a study of blood T cell repertoires in COVID-19. Turning to the study itself: PBMCs, B-cell-depleted T cells, or T cells provided the cDNA or gDNA that made up the material.

Profiled with immunoSEQ multiplex PCR; TCRdb holds only in-frame clones, not every one. Among more than 300,000 clones listed, under 85% were seen once. Germline CDR1 is LNHDA and CDR2 is SQIVND (reference sequence). There are 16 residues in the CDR3. J lost 4 bases, V lost 3 bases, and 7 bases had no gene match. Ages ranged from roughly 18 to 100 years, with residence in about 24 US areas. Assignment of participants to cohorts was predicated upon participant-reported clinical history. Cohort 3 recovery required two negative PCRs, clearance, or symptom resolution. The specimen sequenced was PBMCs or T cells enriched from blood (not recorded which). The sequence was obtained from a woman aged 50 to 60 who had recovered from COVID-19. The rearrangement uses TRBV19 and TRBJ1-5; 9 bases map to TRBD1. CDR3 sequence (DNA): TGTGCCAGTAGTATCTGGACAGGGGTAGGGAATCAGCCCCAGCATTTT. Translated, it gives CASSIWTGVGNQPQHF.